Listed below are T cell receptor beta chains from one sample, sequenced in a study. Sequencing used immunoSEQ multiplex PCR; TCRdb keeps in-frame clones, though not all of them. The table records around 50,000 clones, roughly 93% of them present only once. The sample taken for sequencing was PBMCs. These receptors originate from a man in his forties with rheumatoid arthritis. Both conserved end residues are part of each CDR3. A D gene is named only where the DNA matches it firmly. Expanded clones get a size class; other rows say once, few or many, or leave the size out.

>.|TRBJ2-7|.|11|TRBV20-1
CSARDPGGQYF
TGCAGTGCTAGAGATCCCGGGGGACAGTACTTC
>.|TRBJ1-2|.|14|TRBV19
CASSEGILPDGYTF
TGTGCCAGTAGTGAGGGGATCTTGCCCGATGGCTACACCTTC
>.|TRBJ1-1|.|18|TRBV21-1
CASSPLAKLLRENTEAFF
TGTGCCAGCAGTCCCCTTGCCAAACTATTACGCGAGAACACTGAAGCTTTCTTT
>.|TRBJ2-5|.|15|TRBV18
CASSPVGKDQETQYF
TGTGCCAGCTCACCCGTAGGGAAGGACCAAGAGACCCAGTACTTC
>.|TRBJ1-2|.|14|TRBV4-1
CASSQPGGGYGYTF
TGCGCCAGCAGCCAACCGGGGGGTGGCTATGGCTACACCTTC
>TRBD2|TRBJ2-3|.|16|TRBV18
CASSRGLAGDTDTQYF
TGTGCCAGCTCTCGTGGACTAGCGGGGGACACAGATACGCAGTATTTT
>.|TRBJ2-7|.|15|TRBV9
CASSPELGGTYEQYF
TGTGCCAGCAGCCCTGAGTTGGGGGGAACCTACGAGCAGTACTTC
>TRBD1|TRBJ1-1|.|13|TRBV19
CASRQGPNTEAFF
TGTGCCAGTCGACAGGGCCCGAACACTGAAGCTTTCTTT
>.|TRBJ2-7|.|16|TRBV7-9
CASSPGVGVRGYEQYF
TGTGCCAGCAGCCCAGGGGTGGGGGTTAGGGGCTACGAGCAGTACTTC
>TRBD2|TRBJ2-2|.|16|TRBV10-3
CAISESSGRATGELFF
TGTGCCATCAGTGAGTCGAGCGGGAGGGCCACCGGGGAGCTGTTTTTT
>.|TRBJ2-3|.|14|TRBV3-1/TRBV3-2
CASSRDSGTDTQYF
TGTGCCAGCAGCCGGGACTCGGGCACAGATACGCAGTATTTT
>.|TRBJ1-4|.|16|TRBV19
CASKIGGERFNEKLFF
TGTGCCAGTAAGATCGGGGGCGAGAGGTTTAATGAAAAACTGTTTTTT
>.|TRBJ1-5|.|15|TRBV27
CASSLGATSNQPQHF
TGTGCCAGCAGCCTCGGGGCGACGAGCAATCAGCCCCAGCATTTT
>.|TRBJ2-3|once|13|TRBV19
CASSMDYPRGLYF
TGTGCCAGTAGTATGGACTACCCGCGCGGGCTGTATTTT
>.|TRBJ1-1|.|13|TRBV18
CASSEQKNTEAFF
TGTGCCAGCTCAGAACAGAAGAACACTGAAGCTTTCTTT
>TRBD1|TRBJ2-5|once|14|TRBV9
CASSLAGQGETQYF
TGTGCCAGCAGCCTTGCCGGACAGGGAGAGACCCAGTACTTC
>.|TRBJ2-7|.|13|TRBV19
CASSEWQSYEQYF
TGTGCCAGTAGTGAGTGGCAGTCCTACGAGCAGTACTTC
>.|TRBJ2-6|.|17|TRBV15
CATSRDPLNSGANVLTF
TGTGCCACCAGCAGAGATCCGTTGAACTCTGGGGCCAACGTCCTGACTTTC
>.|TRBJ2-7|.|13|TRBV27
CASSLEVSYEQYF
TGTGCCAGCAGTTTGGAGGTTTCCTACGAGCAGTACTTC
>.|TRBJ2-7|.|14|TRBV2
CASSDHAGAYEQYF
TGTGCCAGCAGTGACCATGCAGGTGCCTACGAGCAGTACTTC
>.|TRBJ1-5|.|15|TRBV4-1
CASSQGPHSNQPQHF
TGCGCCAGCAGCCAAGGGCCGCATAGCAATCAGCCCCAGCATTTT
>.|TRBJ2-2|.|14|TRBV24-1
CATQNRGKSGELFF
TGTGCCACCCAGAACCGGGGGAAATCCGGGGAGCTGTTTTTT
>.|TRBJ2-5|.|13|TRBV19
CASSTQGWKTQYF
TGTGCCAGTAGTACACAGGGTTGGAAGACCCAGTACTTC